Listed below are T cell receptor beta chains from one sample, sequenced in a study of cytomegalovirus exposure and HLA in healthy donors. Measured with immunoSEQ multiplex PCR; TCRdb has only the in-frame clones, and not every one. The table shows roughly 120,000 clones, with about three quarters occurring only once. The material sequenced was PBMCs. All receptors come from a woman aged 60-75 years in good health and CMV-seropositive. The CDR3 runs from the conserved cysteine through the conserved F or W. Size is stated for part of the rows, as once, few or many counts, or as a class when the clone is expanded.

TRBV7-6,16,NA,TRBJ2-1,CASSLESSGIYNEQFF
TRBV9,15,NA,TRBJ2-3,CASSVGQLSTDTQYF
TRBV27,14,NA,TRBJ1-6,CASSLGTGVSPLHF
TRBV18,15,NA,TRBJ2-1,CASSPLTGVKNEQFF
TRBV7-6,15,NA,TRBJ2-1,CASSRLAGSYNEQFF
TRBV28,16,once,TRBJ2-4,CASSLSGGLVPGIQYF
TRBV7-8,19,few,TRBJ1-4,CASSLATTGVWRANEKLFF
TRBV28,15,NA,TRBJ1-1,CASNSGGSANTEAFF
TRBV30,15,NA,TRBJ2-7,CAWSGGTVLSYEQYF
TRBV13,17,NA,TRBJ2-3,CASSLKAGAGGADTQYF
TRBV30,15,NA,TRBJ1-4,CAWSSPGTGGEKLFF
TRBV25-1,13,NA,TRBJ1-2,CASWTGGHYGYTF
TRBV7-2,19,once,TRBJ2-1,CASSVPSREAPRPYNEQFF
TRBV6-5,14,once,TRBJ1-2,CASSYSRVTYGYTF